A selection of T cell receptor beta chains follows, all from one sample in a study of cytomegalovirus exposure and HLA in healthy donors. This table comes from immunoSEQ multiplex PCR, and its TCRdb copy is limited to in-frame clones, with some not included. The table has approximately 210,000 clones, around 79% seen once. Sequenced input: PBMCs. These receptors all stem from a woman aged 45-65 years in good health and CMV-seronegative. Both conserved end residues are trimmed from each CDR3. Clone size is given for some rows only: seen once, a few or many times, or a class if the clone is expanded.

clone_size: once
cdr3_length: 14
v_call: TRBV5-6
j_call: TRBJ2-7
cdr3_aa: ASSPVGDRDSYEQY

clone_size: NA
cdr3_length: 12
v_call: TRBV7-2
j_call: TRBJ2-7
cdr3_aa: ASSLAPQGYEQY

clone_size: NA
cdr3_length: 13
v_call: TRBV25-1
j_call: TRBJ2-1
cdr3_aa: ASSEVAGGYNEQF

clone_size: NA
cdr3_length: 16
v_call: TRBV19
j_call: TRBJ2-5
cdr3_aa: ASMGTGQGVVKSKTQY

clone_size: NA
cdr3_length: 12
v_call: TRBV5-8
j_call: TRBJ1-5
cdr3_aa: ASSPGTANQPQH

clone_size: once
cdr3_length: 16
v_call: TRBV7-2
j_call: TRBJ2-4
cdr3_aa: ASSSRAQSILAKNIQY

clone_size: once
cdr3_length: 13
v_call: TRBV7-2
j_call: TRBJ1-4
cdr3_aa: ASSLVMSTNEKLF

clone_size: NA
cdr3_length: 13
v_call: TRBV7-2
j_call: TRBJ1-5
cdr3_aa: ASSWDSDSNQPQH

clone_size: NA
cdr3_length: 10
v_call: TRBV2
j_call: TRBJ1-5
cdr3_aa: ASTDDRALQH

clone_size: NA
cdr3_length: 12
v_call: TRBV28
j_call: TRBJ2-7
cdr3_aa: ASSMPGYAYEQY

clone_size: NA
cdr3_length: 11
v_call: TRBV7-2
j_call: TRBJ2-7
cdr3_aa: ASSAGLTYEQY

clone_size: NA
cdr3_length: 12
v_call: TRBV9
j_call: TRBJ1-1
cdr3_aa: ASSVGQGNTEAF

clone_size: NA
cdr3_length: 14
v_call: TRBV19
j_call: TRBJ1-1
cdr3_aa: ASKKRDRGKETEAF

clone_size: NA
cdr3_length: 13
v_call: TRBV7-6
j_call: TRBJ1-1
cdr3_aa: ASSLLNSLNTEAF

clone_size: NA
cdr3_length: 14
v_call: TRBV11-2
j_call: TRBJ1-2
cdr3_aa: ASSLATGRINYGYT

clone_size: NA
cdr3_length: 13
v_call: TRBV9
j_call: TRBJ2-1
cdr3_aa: ASSVGDRDYNEQF

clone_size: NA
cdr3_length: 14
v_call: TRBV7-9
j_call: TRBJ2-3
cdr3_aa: ASSLTVLVSTDTQY

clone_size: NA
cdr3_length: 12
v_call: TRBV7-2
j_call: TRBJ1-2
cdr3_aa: ASSLSRDLYGYT

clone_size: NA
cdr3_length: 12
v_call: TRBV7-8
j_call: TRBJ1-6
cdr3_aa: ASSLGLSNSPLH

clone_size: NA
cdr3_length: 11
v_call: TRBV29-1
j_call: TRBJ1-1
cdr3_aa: SATIGGGTEAF

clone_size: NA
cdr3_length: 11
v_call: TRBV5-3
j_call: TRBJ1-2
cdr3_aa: ARTLGSVRGYT

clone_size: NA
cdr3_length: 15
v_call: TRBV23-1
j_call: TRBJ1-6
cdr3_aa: AINRSAMSSYNSPLH

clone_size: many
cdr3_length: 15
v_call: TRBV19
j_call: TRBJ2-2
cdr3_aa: ASSTGTVTANTGELF

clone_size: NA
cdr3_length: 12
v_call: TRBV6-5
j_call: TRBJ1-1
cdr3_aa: ASGRGRWGTEAF

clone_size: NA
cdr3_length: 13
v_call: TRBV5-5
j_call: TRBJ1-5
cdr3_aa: ASSEGQLSNQPQH

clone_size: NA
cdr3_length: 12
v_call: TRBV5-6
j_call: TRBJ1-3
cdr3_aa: ASSLSFSGNTIY

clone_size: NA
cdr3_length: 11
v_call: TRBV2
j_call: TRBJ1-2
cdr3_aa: ASSDRGLYGYT

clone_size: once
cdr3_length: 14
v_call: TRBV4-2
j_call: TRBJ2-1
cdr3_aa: ASSQGRGGAYNEQF

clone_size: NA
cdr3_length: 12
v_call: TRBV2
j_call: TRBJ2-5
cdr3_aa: ASRDMVDKETQY

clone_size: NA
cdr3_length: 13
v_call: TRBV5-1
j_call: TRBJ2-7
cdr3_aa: ASSWDSPANYEQY

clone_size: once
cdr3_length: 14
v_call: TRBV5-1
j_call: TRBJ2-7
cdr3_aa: ASSLANRGRAYEQY

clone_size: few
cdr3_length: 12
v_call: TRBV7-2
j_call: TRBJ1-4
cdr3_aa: ASSPQGAREKLF

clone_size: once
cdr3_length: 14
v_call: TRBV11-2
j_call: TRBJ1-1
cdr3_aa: ASSKEAILMNTEAF

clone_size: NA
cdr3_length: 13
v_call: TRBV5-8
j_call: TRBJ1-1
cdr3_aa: ASSLGSGAMTEAF

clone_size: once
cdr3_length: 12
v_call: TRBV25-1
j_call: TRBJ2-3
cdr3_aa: ASSSAGSTDTQY

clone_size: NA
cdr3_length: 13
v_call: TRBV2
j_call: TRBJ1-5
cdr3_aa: ASRGGDYSNQPQH

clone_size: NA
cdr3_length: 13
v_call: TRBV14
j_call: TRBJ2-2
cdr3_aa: ASSPNRAMTGELF

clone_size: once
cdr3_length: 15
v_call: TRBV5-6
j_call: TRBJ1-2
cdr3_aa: ASSYRDRGTDNYGYT

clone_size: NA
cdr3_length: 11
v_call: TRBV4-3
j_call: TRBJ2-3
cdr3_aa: ASRLSGTDTQY

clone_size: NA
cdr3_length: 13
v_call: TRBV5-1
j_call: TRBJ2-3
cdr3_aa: ASSPLGASTDTQY

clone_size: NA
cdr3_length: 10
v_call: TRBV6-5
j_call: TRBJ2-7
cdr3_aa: ASSGTDYEQY

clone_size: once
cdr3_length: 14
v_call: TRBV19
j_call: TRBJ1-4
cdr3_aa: ASSTPLAATNEKLF

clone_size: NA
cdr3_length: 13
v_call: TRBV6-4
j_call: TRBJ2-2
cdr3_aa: ASRQDNRNTGELF

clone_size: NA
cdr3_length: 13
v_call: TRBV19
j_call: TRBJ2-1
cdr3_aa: ASTTGTRPNNEQF

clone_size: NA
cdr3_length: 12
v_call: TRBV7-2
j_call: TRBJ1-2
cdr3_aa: ASSLAASDYGYT

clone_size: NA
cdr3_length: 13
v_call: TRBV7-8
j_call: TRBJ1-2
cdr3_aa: ASIPDRGFWNGYT

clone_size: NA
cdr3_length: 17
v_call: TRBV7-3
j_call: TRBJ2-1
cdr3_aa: ASSLTGRAGGPSYNEQF

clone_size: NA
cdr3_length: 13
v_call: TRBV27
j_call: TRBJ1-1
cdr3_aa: ASSPTRQGRTEAF

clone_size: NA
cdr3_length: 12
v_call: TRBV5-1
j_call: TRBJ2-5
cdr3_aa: ASSFGGSMETQY

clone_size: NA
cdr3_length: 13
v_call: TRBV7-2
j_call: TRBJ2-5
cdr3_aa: ASRSGLAQGETQY

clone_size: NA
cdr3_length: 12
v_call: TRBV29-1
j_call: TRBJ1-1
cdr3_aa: SVEDRRGITEAF

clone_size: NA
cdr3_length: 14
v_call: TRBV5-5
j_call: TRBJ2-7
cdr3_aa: ASSLWGTGESREQY

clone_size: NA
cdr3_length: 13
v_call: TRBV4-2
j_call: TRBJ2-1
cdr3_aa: ASSQDDASGGEQF

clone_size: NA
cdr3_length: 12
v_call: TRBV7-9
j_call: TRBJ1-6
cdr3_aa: ASSQDRANSPLH

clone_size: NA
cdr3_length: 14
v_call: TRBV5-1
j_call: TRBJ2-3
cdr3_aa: ASSPRRAASTDTQY